These T cell receptor beta chains were read from a single sample in a study of blood T cell repertoires in COVID-19. Assay used: immunoSEQ multiplex PCR; TCRdb lists only in-frame clones, some missing. The sample comprises 95,000 to 130,000 clones, around four fifths of which are singletons, and around 7.6% rests with the top ten. The specimen was peripheral blood. These receptors were collected from an older man with active or convalescent COVID-19. Both conserved end residues are part of each CDR3. D genes are given only for firm matches. Clone size is shown for a subset of rows, as once, few, many or a class of expanded clone.

>TRBV5-1|NA|TRBJ1-3|NA
TGCGCCAGCAGCCCCCTGGGGGCAGGCTTCTCTGGAAACACCATATATTTT
CASSPLGAGFSGNTIYF
>TRBV7-2|TRBD1|TRBJ2-1|NA
TGTGCCAGCAGCTTGGGACAGGGTACGCATGAGCAGTTCTTC
CASSLGQGTHEQFF
>TRBV20-1|TRBD1|TRBJ2-1|NA
TGCAGTGCTAGTTCAGGGGGTAATGAGCAGTTCTTC
CSASSGGNEQFF
>TRBV9|TRBD2|TRBJ2-2|once
TGTGCCAGCAGCTGGGGACTAGCGGAAAACACCGGGGAGCTGTTTTTT
CASSWGLAENTGELFF
>TRBV6-5|TRBD2|TRBJ2-3|NA
TGTGCCAGCAGGGGGACTAGCGGGGGATCGGCTACGCAGTATTTT
CASRGTSGGSATQYF
>TRBV11-3|NA|TRBJ2-7|NA
TGTGCCAGCAGCCCGACACAGGTTCTGAGCTCCTACGAGCAGTACTTC
CASSPTQVLSSYEQYF
>TRBV5-6|NA|TRBJ2-3|NA
TGTGCCAGCAGCTTGAAGACAGCAACTAGCACAGATACGCAGTATTTT
CASSLKTATSTDTQYF
>TRBV4-3|TRBD2|TRBJ2-7|few
TGCGCCAGCAGCCACGATCTAGCGGGAGCATACGAGCAGTACTTC
CASSHDLAGAYEQYF
>TRBV4-3|NA|TRBJ1-3|NA
TGCGCCAGCAGCCAAGATGGGGCTTCCTCGACCCTCTCTGGAAACACCATATATTTT
CASSQDGASSTLSGNTIYF
>TRBV3-1/TRBV3-2|TRBD2|TRBJ2-2|NA
TGTGCCAGCAGCCAAGGGGGGACTAGCGGGAGAATCGGGGAGCTGTTTTTT
CASSQGGTSGRIGELFF
>TRBV18|NA|TRBJ1-4|few
TGTGCCAGCTCACCACGGCGTCAGGGTAGCGAAAAACTGTTTTTT
CASSPRRQGSEKLFF
>TRBV5-1|TRBD2|TRBJ2-1|NA
TGCGCCAGCAGCTTGCCTCACCCGGGGGGAGAGCAGTTCTTC
CASSLPHPGGEQFF
>TRBV7-8|NA|TRBJ2-7|once
TGTGCCAGCAGCTTGGTACAGGGTCCCTACGAGCAGTACTTC
CASSLVQGPYEQYF
>TRBV18|NA|TRBJ2-5|NA
TGTGCCAGCCAGCGGACTGGACCATTTGAGACCCAGTACTTC
CASQRTGPFETQYF
>TRBV19|NA|TRBJ1-2|NA
TGTGCCAGTAGGCAAAACAGGGTTCGGGGCTACACCTTC
CASRQNRVRGYTF
>TRBV4-1|TRBD1|TRBJ1-1|NA
TGCGCCAGCAGCCACGAGGACAGGGACACTGAAGCTTTCTTT
CASSHEDRDTEAFF
>TRBV19|TRBD1|TRBJ2-1|NA
TGTGCCAGTAGTATTGGCCTTTCTAGCGGGACAGGGGGAAATGAGCAGTTCTTC
CASSIGLSSGTGGNEQFF
>TRBV6-5|TRBD1|TRBJ1-1|NA
TGTGCCAGCAGTTCCAGTGACAGGGGGAACACTGAAGCTTTCTTT
CASSSSDRGNTEAFF
>TRBV7-9|TRBD1|TRBJ2-2|NA
TGTGCCAGCAGCACCGACAGGGGGCTGGTCGGGGAGCTGTTTTTT
CASSTDRGLVGELFF
>TRBV24-1|TRBD1|TRBJ1-2|NA
TGTGCCACCAGTGCAGGGACAGGGAACGGCTACACCTTC
CATSAGTGNGYTF
>TRBV2|NA|TRBJ1-4|NA
TGTGCCAGCACCAGGGGTACTGAAAAACTGTTTTTT
CASTRGTEKLFF
>TRBV12-3/TRBV12-4|NA|TRBJ1-1|NA
TGTGCCAGCAGTTTAGGGGGGGGTGAAGCTTTCTTT
CASSLGGGEAFF
>TRBV5-6|TRBD2|TRBJ2-5|NA
TGTGCCAGCAGCTTGGTCGGAGCGGGGGTCCAAGAGACCCAGTACTTC
CASSLVGAGVQETQYF
>TRBV11-3|NA|TRBJ2-6|NA
TGTGCCAGCAGCTTAGCGGGGTCTGGGGCCAACGTCCTGACTTTC
CASSLAGSGANVLTF
>TRBV28|NA|TRBJ2-3|NA
TGTGCCAGCAGTTCAGACACCAGCACAGATACGCAGTATTTT
CASSSDTSTDTQYF
>TRBV29-1|NA|TRBJ2-7|NA
TGCAGCGCCCTTTTGGGGGGACGGGACGAGCAGTACTTC
CSALLGGRDEQYF
>TRBV6-5|TRBD1|TRBJ1-1|NA
TGTGCCAGCAGCTGGACAGGGGGCACTGAAGCTTTCTTT
CASSWTGGTEAFF
>TRBV5-6|NA|TRBJ2-1|NA
TGTGCCAGCAGCTGGTTAGGACTAAAAACCAATGAGCAGTTCTTC
CASSWLGLKTNEQFF